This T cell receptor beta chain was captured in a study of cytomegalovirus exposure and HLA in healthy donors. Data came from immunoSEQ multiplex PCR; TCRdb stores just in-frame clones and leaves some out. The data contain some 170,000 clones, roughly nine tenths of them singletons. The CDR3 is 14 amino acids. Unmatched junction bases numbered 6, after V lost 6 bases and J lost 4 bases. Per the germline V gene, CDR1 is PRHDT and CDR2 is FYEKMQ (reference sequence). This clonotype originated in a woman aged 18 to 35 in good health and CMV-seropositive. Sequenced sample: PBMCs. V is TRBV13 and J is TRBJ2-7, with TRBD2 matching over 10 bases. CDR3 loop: CASREASGSYEQYF. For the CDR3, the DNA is TGTGCCAGCAGAGAGGCTAGCGGGAGTTACGAGCAGTACTTC.